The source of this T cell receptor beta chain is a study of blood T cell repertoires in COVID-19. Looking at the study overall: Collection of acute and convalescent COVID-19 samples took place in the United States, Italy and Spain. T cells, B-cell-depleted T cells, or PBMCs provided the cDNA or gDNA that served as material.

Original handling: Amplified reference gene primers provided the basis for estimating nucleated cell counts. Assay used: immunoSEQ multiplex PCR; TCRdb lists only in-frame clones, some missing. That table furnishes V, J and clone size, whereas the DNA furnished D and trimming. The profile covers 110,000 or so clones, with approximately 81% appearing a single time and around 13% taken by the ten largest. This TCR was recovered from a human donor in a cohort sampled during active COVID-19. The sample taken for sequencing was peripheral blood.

CDR3 sequence reads: CASRIGLAGVGEQFF. CDR3 sequence (DNA): TGTGCCAGTAGAATCGGACTAGCGGGGGTTGGAGAGCAGTTCTTC. The chain carries TRBV19 and TRBJ2-1; 13 nucleotides agree with TRBD2. This CDR3 spans 15 amino acids. The germline CDR1 and CDR2 sequences are LNHDA and SQIVND (reference sequence). V trimming: 6 bases; J trimming: 10 bases; junction bases outside the gene matches: 9.